The rows below give T cell receptor beta chains drawn from one sample of a study of blood T cell repertoires in COVID-19. Sequencing used immunoSEQ multiplex PCR; TCRdb keeps in-frame clones, though not all of them. The table lists about 120,000 clones, around 91% of them singletons. Sequencing used peripheral blood. These receptors were taken from a woman aged 55-70 years with COVID-19, enrolled during active disease. The CDR3 runs from the conserved cysteine through the conserved F or W. D genes are given only for firm matches. Clone size is not always given. Where it is, it says once, few, many or a class for expanded clones.

j_call	clone_size	v_call	d_call	cdr3_nt	cdr3_aa
TRBJ2-7	NA	TRBV15	TRBD1	TGTGCCACCAGTTGGACAGGGGGCGGGTACGAGCAGTACTTC	CATSWTGGGYEQYF
TRBJ1-1	few	TRBV19	TRBD1	TGTGCCACGCAGCAAACAGGGGGCTCTGAAGCTTTCTTT	CATQQTGGSEAFF
TRBJ1-1	NA	TRBV6-6	NA	TGTGCCAGCAGTTACGTTAGTGACACTGAAGCTTTCTTT	CASSYVSDTEAFF
TRBJ2-3	NA	TRBV18	NA	TGTGCCAGCTCACCGTTGGGGGCCGCAGATACGCAGTATTTT	CASSPLGAADTQYF
TRBJ2-3	NA	TRBV5-4	TRBD2	TGTGCCAGCAGCTTTAGACTAGCGGGGACCACAGATACGCAGTATTTT	CASSFRLAGTTDTQYF
TRBJ2-3	once	TRBV6-5	TRBD1	TGTGCCAGCGGGACAGGAACCCCTAGCACAGATACGCAGTATTTT	CASGTGTPSTDTQYF
TRBJ1-1	few	TRBV25-1	NA	TGTGCCAGCAGTCCCCTCGGAGCGGGGAACACTGAAGCTTTCTTT	CASSPLGAGNTEAFF
TRBJ2-7	NA	TRBV19	TRBD1	TGTGCCAGTAGTACCTTTCGACAGGGGGCCTACGAGCAGTACTTC	CASSTFRQGAYEQYF
TRBJ2-1	NA	TRBV4-3	TRBD2	TGCGCCAGCAGCCCCCGCCCGGGGGGGCCGTACAATGAGCAGTTCTTC	CASSPRPGGPYNEQFF
TRBJ2-1	NA	TRBV6-4	TRBD2	TGTGCCAGCAGTGCGGGGGGGCCCAATGAGCAGTTCTTC	CASSAGGPNEQFF
TRBJ1-2	NA	TRBV7-2	NA	TGTGCCAGCAACCCCGGGCAGGGCGGCGGCTACACCTTC	CASNPGQGGGYTF
TRBJ1-6	NA	TRBV2	NA	TGTGCCAGCAGTGAACGGAGCGCTAATTCACCCCTCCACTTT	CASSERSANSPLHF
TRBJ2-5	NA	TRBV6-2/TRBV6-3	TRBD2	TGTGCCAGCAGTCTAGGTTTGGTAGCGGGGGCCTCGGGAGAGACCCAGTACTTC	CASSLGLVAGASGETQYF
TRBJ2-1	NA	TRBV7-6	TRBD2	TGTGCCAGCAGTCGCGGGACTAGCGGTGCAAATGAGCAGTTCTTC	CASSRGTSGANEQFF
TRBJ2-7	NA	TRBV5-1	NA	TGCGCCAGCAGCTTGGATATCTACGAGCAGTACTTC	CASSLDIYEQYF
TRBJ1-6	NA	TRBV11-2	NA	TGTGCCAGCAGCCGGACCCGGACAAATTCACCCCTCCACTTT	CASSRTRTNSPLHF
TRBJ2-7	NA	TRBV7-2	TRBD1	TGTGCCAGCAGCTCGCCCGGGACAGGAGTCTACGAGCAGTACTTC	CASSSPGTGVYEQYF
TRBJ2-4	NA	TRBV5-6	NA	TGTGCCAGCAGCTCCTTGGGGGCCGGGAACATTCAGTACTTC	CASSSLGAGNIQYF
TRBJ2-3	NA	TRBV7-9	NA	TGTGCCAGCAGCACAGGGAAGGCTAGCACAGATACGCAGTATTTT	CASSTGKASTDTQYF
TRBJ2-3	NA	TRBV5-5	NA	TGTGCCAGCAGCTTGGCCTCACTTACTATAACAGATACGCAGTATTTT	CASSLASLTITDTQYF
TRBJ1-1	NA	TRBV7-2	NA	TGTGCCAGCAGCCCAGGACACGTGAACACTGAAGCTTTCTTT	CASSPGHVNTEAFF
TRBJ2-7	NA	TRBV13	TRBD1	TGTGCCAGCAGCTCCGGGAGGACAGGGGGCTACGACGAGCAGTACTTC	CASSSGRTGGYDEQYF
TRBJ1-4	NA	TRBV6-5	TRBD1	TGTGCCAGCAGTTACTCCTCCGGGACAGGGGGGGGTAAACTGTTTTTT	CASSYSSGTGGGKLFF
TRBJ1-4	NA	TRBV25-1	NA	TGTGCCAGCAGTGGGGCTGGGGAGGAAAAACTGTTTTTT	CASSGAGEEKLFF
TRBJ2-7	NA	TRBV6-5	NA	TGTGCCAGCAGCAGGGGACGGATTGAGCAGTACTTC	CASSRGRIEQYF
TRBJ2-1	NA	TRBV11-2	TRBD2	TGTGCCAGCAGCTTAGGACTAGCGGGGCATGAGCAGTTCTTC	CASSLGLAGHEQFF
TRBJ1-5	NA	TRBV6-1	NA	TGTGCCAGCAGTGAATCTGGGCCCAATCAGCCCCAGCATTTT	CASSESGPNQPQHF
TRBJ1-1	few	TRBV6-6	NA	TGTGCCAGCAGTTACGGCGGGTACACTGAAGCTTTCTTT	CASSYGGYTEAFF
TRBJ2-2	NA	TRBV10-3	NA	TGTGCCATCAGCTCAGAAGCAGGAGGCACCGGGGAGCTGTTTTTT	CAISSEAGGTGELFF
TRBJ2-6	NA	TRBV20-1	NA	TGCAGTGCTAGTGACGACAGTTCTGGGGCCAACGTCCTGACTTTC	CSASDDSSGANVLTF
TRBJ1-2	NA	TRBV5-1	NA	TGCGCCAGCACCCCACACTCTAGGGGTTCTAACTATGGCTACACCTTC	CASTPHSRGSNYGYTF
TRBJ2-5	NA	TRBV5-4	TRBD1	TGTGCCAGCAGCTTGTGGGGAATAACAGGGGAGCAAGAGACCCAGTACTTC	CASSLWGITGEQETQYF
TRBJ1-2	NA	TRBV7-9	NA	TGTGCCAGCAGCTTGCTGGACACAAACTATGGCTACACCTTC	CASSLLDTNYGYTF
TRBJ2-7	NA	TRBV7-2	NA	TGTGCCAGCAGCTTAAAAAGCCGAGCCTACGAGCAGTACTTC	CASSLKSRAYEQYF
TRBJ1-5	NA	TRBV6-2/TRBV6-3	NA	TGTGCCAGCAGTAACAGGAATCAGCCCCAGCATTTT	CASSNRNQPQHF
TRBJ1-6	NA	TRBV4-2	TRBD1	TGTGCCAGCAGCCAAGGCCCAGGACAGGCAATTTCACCCCTCCACTTT	CASSQGPGQAISPLHF
TRBJ1-1	NA	TRBV6-2/TRBV6-3	NA	TGTGCCAGCAGTTCCCCCCCCACGGGAGCTTTCTTT	CASSSPPTGAFF
TRBJ2-7	NA	TRBV6-5	NA	TGTGCCAGCAGCCGTGGGACAACACAGCAGTACTTC	CASSRGTTQQYF
TRBJ2-2	NA	TRBV7-2	NA	TGTGCCAGCAGCCTCAGGGTAGGGAACACCGGGGAGCTGTTTTTT	CASSLRVGNTGELFF
TRBJ1-6	once	TRBV7-9	TRBD1	TGTGCCAGCAGCCGGGGACAGGGGGGATCACCCCTCCACTTT	CASSRGQGGSPLHF
TRBJ2-7	NA	TRBV5-4	TRBD2	TGTGCCAGCAGCCTGCCGGGACTAGCGGTTTACGAGCAGTACTTC	CASSLPGLAVYEQYF
TRBJ2-3	NA	TRBV19	TRBD2	TGTGCCAGTAGTATTACTAGCGGGGGCCTCACAGATACGCAGTATTTT	CASSITSGGLTDTQYF
TRBJ2-3	NA	TRBV2	TRBD2	TGTGCCAGCAGTGTGCGCGGGGGAAGGACAGATACGCAGTATTTT	CASSVRGGRTDTQYF
TRBJ2-1	NA	TRBV9	NA	TGTGCCAGCAGGGGACCGGAGGGCGAGCAGTTCTTC	CASRGPEGEQFF
TRBJ1-1	NA	TRBV30	NA	TGTGCCTCACAGGATCAGGGGACTGAAGCTTTCTTT	CASQDQGTEAFF
TRBJ2-5	NA	TRBV7-7	TRBD1	TGTGCTAGCAGCTTAGTGGGGACAGGCCAAGAGACCCAGTACTTC	CASSLVGTGQETQYF
TRBJ1-1	NA	TRBV19	NA	TGTGCCAGTAGAGGGAGGACACAGAACACTGAAGCTTTCTTT	CASRGRTQNTEAFF
TRBJ2-5	few	TRBV11-2	NA	TGTGCCAGCAGCTTGGGGAGGTTGGGGCAAGAGACCCAGTACTTC	CASSLGRLGQETQYF
TRBJ2-3	NA	TRBV5-1	TRBD1	TGCGCCAGCAGCTTGGGACAGGGAAGGGTAGATACGCAGTATTTT	CASSLGQGRVDTQYF
TRBJ1-2	NA	TRBV4-3	TRBD1	TGCGCCAGCAGCCAAGATCAGGACAGGGCTGGCTACACCTTC	CASSQDQDRAGYTF
TRBJ1-1	NA	TRBV5-4	TRBD1	TGTGCCAGCAGCTTGGACAGGGGATCCACTGAAGCTTTCTTT	CASSLDRGSTEAFF
TRBJ2-7	NA	TRBV27	TRBD1	TGTGCCAGCAGGACAGGGGGGCGATACGAGCAGTACTTC	CASRTGGRYEQYF
TRBJ2-7	NA	TRBV19	NA	TGTGCCAGTAGACAGGGGAGGGAGCAGTACTTC	CASRQGREQYF
TRBJ2-1	NA	TRBV5-1	NA	TGCGCCAGCAGCTTGAACACAGGGCCCTACAATGAGCAGTTCTTC	CASSLNTGPYNEQFF
TRBJ2-7	NA	TRBV7-9	NA	TGTGCCAGCAGCGGACAGCGCCGGCCTCCGCGGGAGCAGTACTTC	CASSGQRRPPREQYF
TRBJ2-1	NA	TRBV7-3	NA	TGTGCCAGCAGCTTAGGACGTCCTGGAGGCAATGAGCAGTTCTTC	CASSLGRPGGNEQFF
TRBJ2-5	NA	TRBV5-1	NA	TGCGCCAGCAGCTTGGCCCTCGGGTTGGGTCAAGAGACCCAGTACTTC	CASSLALGLGQETQYF
TRBJ1-5	few	TRBV11-3	TRBD1	TGTGCCAGCAGTAGAGACAGGGGCGGGAATCAGCCCCAGCATTTT	CASSRDRGGNQPQHF
TRBJ2-2	NA	TRBV7-2	NA	TGTGCCAGCAGCTCCAGGGTTGGCGGGGAGCTGTTTTTT	CASSSRVGGELFF
TRBJ1-2	NA	TRBV11-2	TRBD1	TGTGCCAGCAGCTTAGTGGCCCGGGACAGGCTCCGATATGGCTACACCTTC	CASSLVARDRLRYGYTF